Listed below are T cell receptor beta chains from one sample, sequenced in a study of T cells in Graves' hyperthyroidism and ophthalmopathy. TCRdb processed the multiplex PCR reads anew with MiXCR; each CDR3 protein has one entry. The data show 300,000 to 350,000 distinct CDR3 sequences, 18% seen once. Input material: blood. These receptors all stem from a woman aged 45-65 years with Graves' hyperthyroidism. The conserved cysteine and the conserved F or W are not part of the CDR3 here.

>TRBJ1-2|TRBV29-1
SVEGGPRGYT
>TRBJ2-1|TRBV28
ASSLGGPALYEQF
>TRBJ1-1|TRBV18
ASSPGRGEAF
>TRBJ2-2|TRBV3-1
ASSHNRGYTTGELF
>TRBJ1-5|TRBV5-4
ASSLELGPQH
>TRBJ2-5|TRBV18
ASSPPSAREETQY
>TRBJ2-1|TRBV2
ASRRTGGYNEQF
>TRBJ2-7|TRBV27
ASSFVQGDGEQY
>TRBJ1-1|TRBV28
ASGDPGTGFSTEAF
>TRBJ2-4|TRBV28
ASSLRGINIQY
>TRBJ2-7|TRBV20-1
SAAGPSSYEQY